The sequence of this T cell receptor beta chain was determined in a study of shared clonotypes between healthy human individuals. CDR3 length: 13 amino acids. V dropped 5 bases and J dropped 2 bases, with 4 bases sitting between them. Germline lookup yields CDR1 MNHNY and CDR2 SVGAGI (reference sequence). Only in-frame clones appear in the TCRdb table, and some are missing; sequencing was by immunoSEQ multiplex PCR. Here the sample spans around 2.3 million clones, approximately 96% being singletons. This receptor was identified in a young man in good health. The rearrangement links TRBV6-6 to TRBJ2-6; D is ambiguous. Specimen: naive CD4+ T cells sorted from blood. Described subset: CD45RA+ positively selected. CDR3 region: CASSPAGANVLTF. Here the CDR3 DNA reads TGTGCCAGCAGTCCGGCTGGGGCCAACGTCCTGACTTTC.